This TCR beta chain appears in the sequencing data of a study of T cell repertoires in cytomegalovirus infection. As for the study in general: TCR beta signatures that were public indicated CMV infection and matching HLA type.

Study conclusions and caveats: Dominating the ex vivo response were TCR beta clonotypes that were CMV-specific and HLA-C-restricted. Accumulated public TCR beta family frequency recognized individuals carrying CMV together with the relevant HLA.

Per germline, CDR1 LNHDA and CDR2 SQIVND (reference sequence). CDR3 length: 15 residues. Between the trimmed V and J ends, which lost 5 bases and 0 bases, there was a span of 11 bases. TCRdb re-analysed the reads in MiXCR, keeping a single row per CDR3 protein. The table records 170,000 or so distinct CDR3 sequences, over 13% of them present only once. The table lists this clonotype with a few counts. The antigen is not known. What was sequenced was PBMCs. The chain carries TRBV19 and TRBJ1-3; D is unresolved. The TCR comes from a human donor in good health (CMV status not recorded). Some clones in this sample may be carry-over from other donors' samples. CDR3 protein: CASSDRRSSGNTIYF. CDR3 coding DNA: TGTGCCAGTAGTGATCGACGGAGCTCTGGAAACACCATATATTTT.